This T cell receptor (beta chain) is from a study of T cell changes during pregnancy in multiple sclerosis. V lost 0 bases to trimming and J lost 4 bases; unmatched junction nucleotides: 8. CDR3 length: 16 amino acids. The germline V gene has CDR1 SGHDT and CDR2 YYEEEE. Method: immunoSEQ multiplex PCR; TCRdb's copy keeps in-frame clones and lacks some. Altogether tens of thousands of clones are present, around 91% being singletons, with the ten largest covering over 1%. The source is a female donor in good health, enrolled as a control in a pregnancy study. The V and J genes are TRBV5-6 and TRBJ2-3, with 7 bases lining up with TRBD1. This material consisted of peripheral blood, taken after pregnancy. CDR3: CASSLAATGPSDTQYF. The DNA of the CDR3 is TGTGCCAGCAGCTTGGCCGCGACAGGGCCTTCAGATACGCAGTATTTT.